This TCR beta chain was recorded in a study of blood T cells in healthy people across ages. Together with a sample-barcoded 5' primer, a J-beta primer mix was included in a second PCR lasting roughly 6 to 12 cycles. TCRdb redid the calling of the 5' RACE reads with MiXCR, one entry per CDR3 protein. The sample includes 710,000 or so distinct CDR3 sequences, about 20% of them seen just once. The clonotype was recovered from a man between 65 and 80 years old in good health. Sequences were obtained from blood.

CDR3 DNA sequence: TGCGCCAGCAGCTTAGATGAGTGGACTAGAGAGACCCAGTACTTC. Its translation is CASSLDEWTRETQYF. The rearrangement uses TRBV5-1 and TRBJ2-5; 7 nucleotides match TRBD2. In germline, CDR1 is SGHRS, CDR2 YFSETQ. This CDR3 contains 15 residues. The ends lost 2 bases at V and 4 bases at J; junction bases unmatched: 8. Combining the CDR3 with reference TRBV5-1 and TRBJ2-5 gives the whole variable domain KAGVTQTPRYLIKTRGQQVTLSCSPISGHRSVSWYQQTPGQGLQFLFEYFSETQRNKGNFPGRFSGRQFSNSRSEMNVSTLELGDSALYLCASSLDEWTRETQYFGPGTRLLVL.